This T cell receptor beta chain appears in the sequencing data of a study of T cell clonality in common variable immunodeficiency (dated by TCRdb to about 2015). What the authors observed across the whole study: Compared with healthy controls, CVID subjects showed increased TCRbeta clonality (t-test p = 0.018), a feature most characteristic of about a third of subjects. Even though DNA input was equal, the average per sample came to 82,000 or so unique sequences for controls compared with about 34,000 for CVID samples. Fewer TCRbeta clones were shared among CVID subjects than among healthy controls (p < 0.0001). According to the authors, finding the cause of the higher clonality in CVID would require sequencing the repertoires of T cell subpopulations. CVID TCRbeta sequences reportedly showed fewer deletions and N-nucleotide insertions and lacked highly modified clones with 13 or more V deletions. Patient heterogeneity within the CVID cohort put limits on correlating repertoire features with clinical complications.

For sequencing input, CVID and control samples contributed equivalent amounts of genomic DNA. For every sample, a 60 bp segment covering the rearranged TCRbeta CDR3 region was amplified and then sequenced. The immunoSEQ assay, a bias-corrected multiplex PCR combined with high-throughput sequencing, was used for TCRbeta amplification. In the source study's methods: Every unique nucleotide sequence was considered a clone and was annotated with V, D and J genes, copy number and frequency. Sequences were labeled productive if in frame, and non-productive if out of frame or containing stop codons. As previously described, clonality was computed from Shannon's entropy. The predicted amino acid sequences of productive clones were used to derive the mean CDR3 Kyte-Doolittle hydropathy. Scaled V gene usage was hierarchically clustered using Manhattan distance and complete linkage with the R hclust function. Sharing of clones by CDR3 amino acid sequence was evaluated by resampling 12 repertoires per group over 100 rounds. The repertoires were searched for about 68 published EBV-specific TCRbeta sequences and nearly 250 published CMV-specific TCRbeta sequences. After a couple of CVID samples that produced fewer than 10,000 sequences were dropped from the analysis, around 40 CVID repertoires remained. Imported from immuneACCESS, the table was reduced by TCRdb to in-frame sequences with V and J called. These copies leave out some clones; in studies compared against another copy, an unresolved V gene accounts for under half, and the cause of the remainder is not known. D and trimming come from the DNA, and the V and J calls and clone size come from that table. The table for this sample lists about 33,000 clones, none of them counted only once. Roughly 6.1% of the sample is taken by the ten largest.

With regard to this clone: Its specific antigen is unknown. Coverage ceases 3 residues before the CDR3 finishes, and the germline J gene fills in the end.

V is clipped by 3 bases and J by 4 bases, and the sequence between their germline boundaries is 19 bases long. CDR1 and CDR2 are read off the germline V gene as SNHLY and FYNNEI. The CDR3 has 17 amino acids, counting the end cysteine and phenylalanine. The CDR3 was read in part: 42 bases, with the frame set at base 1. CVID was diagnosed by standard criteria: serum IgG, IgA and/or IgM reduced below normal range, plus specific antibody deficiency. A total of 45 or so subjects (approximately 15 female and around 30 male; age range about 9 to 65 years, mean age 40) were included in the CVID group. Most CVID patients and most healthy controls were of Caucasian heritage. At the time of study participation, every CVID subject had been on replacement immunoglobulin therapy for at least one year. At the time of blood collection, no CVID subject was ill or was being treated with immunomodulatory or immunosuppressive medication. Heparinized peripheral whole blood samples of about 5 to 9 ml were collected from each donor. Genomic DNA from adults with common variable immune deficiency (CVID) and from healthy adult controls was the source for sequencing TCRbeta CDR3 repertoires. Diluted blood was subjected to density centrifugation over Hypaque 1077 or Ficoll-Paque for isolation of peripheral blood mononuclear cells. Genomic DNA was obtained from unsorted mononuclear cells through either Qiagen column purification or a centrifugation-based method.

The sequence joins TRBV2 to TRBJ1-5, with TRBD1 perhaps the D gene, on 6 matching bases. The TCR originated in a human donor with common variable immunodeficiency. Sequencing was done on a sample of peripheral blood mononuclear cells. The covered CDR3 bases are TGTGCCAGCAGTGACCTGATCCCGGGGGGGCCTAATCAGCCC. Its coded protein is CASSDLIPGGPNQP. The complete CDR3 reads CASSDLIPGGPNQPQHF.